This T cell receptor (beta chain) was captured by sequencing in a study of cytomegalovirus exposure and HLA in healthy donors. Primers for the PCR totalled 60 Vbeta and 13 Jbeta. Profiling relied on immunoSEQ multiplex PCR, and the TCRdb table lists in-frame clones only, not all of them. This sample carries 100,000 to 120,000 clones, about 81% of them seen once, and the ten largest clones take 1% to 1.5%. CDR3 length equals 12 residues. The germline V gene has CDR1 SEHNR and CDR2 FQNEAQ (reference sequence). In regard to this clone: A read error may produce the germline difference seen at one junction end.

The sequence was obtained from a man aged 25 to 40 in good health and CMV-seronegative. Specimen: PBMCs. The chain recombines TRBV7-9 with TRBJ1-1; D remains unclear. CDR3 protein: CSSSDTVQDAFF. The CDR3 coding sequence is TGTTCCAGCAGCGACACGGTCCAGGATGCTTTCTTT.